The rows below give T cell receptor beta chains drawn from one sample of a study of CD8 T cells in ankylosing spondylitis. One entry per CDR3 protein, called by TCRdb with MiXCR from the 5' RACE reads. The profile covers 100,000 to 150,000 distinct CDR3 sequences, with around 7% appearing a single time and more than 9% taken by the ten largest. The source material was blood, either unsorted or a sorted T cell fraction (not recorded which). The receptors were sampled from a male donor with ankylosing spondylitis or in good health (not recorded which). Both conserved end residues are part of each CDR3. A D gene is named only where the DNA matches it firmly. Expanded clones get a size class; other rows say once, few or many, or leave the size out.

CDR3: CATSRDRRDIQYF
DNA: TGTGCCACCAGCAGGGACAGAAGAGACATTCAGTACTTC
size: many
D: -
length: 13
V: TRBV15
J: TRBJ2-4

CDR3: CASRGYNEQFF
DNA: TGCGCCAGCAGGGGGTACAATGAGCAGTTCTTC
size: many
D: -
length: 11
V: TRBV5-1
J: TRBJ2-1

CDR3: CSAPWVGVNTGELFF
DNA: TGCAGTGCTCCTTGGGTAGGAGTGAACACCGGGGAGCTGTTTTTT
size: many
D: -
length: 15
V: TRBV20-1
J: TRBJ2-2

CDR3: CASSTDGGSSGGNTIYF
DNA: TGTGCCAGCAGCACCGACGGAGGGTCCTCGGGCGGAAACACCATATATTTT
size: many
D: -
length: 17
V: TRBV9
J: TRBJ1-3

CDR3: CASSGDSRGSGNTIYF
DNA: TGCGCCAGCAGCGGGGACAGCAGGGGATCTGGAAACACCATATATTTT
size: many
D: TRBD1
length: 16
V: TRBV5-1
J: TRBJ1-3

CDR3: CAWSVGAWETQYF
DNA: TGTGCCTGGAGTGTAGGGGCCTGGGAGACCCAGTACTTC
size: -
D: -
length: 13
V: TRBV30
J: TRBJ2-5

CDR3: CASSGGQQETQYF
DNA: TGCGCCAGCAGCGGTGGACAGCAAGAGACCCAGTACTTC
size: many
D: -
length: 13
V: TRBV5-1
J: TRBJ2-5

CDR3: CASARGEDEQFF
DNA: TGTGCCAGCGCGAGGGGGGAGGATGAGCAGTTCTTC
size: few
D: -
length: 12
V: TRBV27
J: TRBJ2-1

CDR3: CASSRQGETDTQYF
DNA: TGCGCCAGCAGTCGACAGGGGGAAACAGATACGCAGTATTTT
size: many
D: TRBD1
length: 14
V: TRBV5-1
J: TRBJ2-3

CDR3: CASSLQRDTDTQYF
DNA: TGTGCCAGCAGCTTACAGCGGGACACAGATACGCAGTATTTT
size: -
D: TRBD2
length: 14
V: TRBV7-2
J: TRBJ2-3

CDR3: CASSHGTGGAGANVLTF
DNA: TGTGCCAGCAGCCACGGGACAGGGGGCGCTGGGGCCAACGTCCTGACTTTC
size: -
D: TRBD1
length: 17
V: TRBV3-1
J: TRBJ2-6

CDR3: CASSSWAAEQETQYF
DNA: TGTGCCAGCAGCTCCTGGGCGGCAGAGCAAGAGACCCAGTACTTC
size: many
D: -
length: 15
V: TRBV7-2
J: TRBJ2-5

CDR3: CATYTGTGVTGELFF
DNA: TGCGCCACCTACACCGGGACAGGGGTCACCGGGGAGCTGTTTTTT
size: many
D: TRBD1
length: 15
V: TRBV5-1
J: TRBJ2-2

CDR3: CASSFQQGNYGYTF
DNA: TGTGCCAGCAGTTTTCAGCAGGGGAACTATGGCTACACCTTC
size: many
D: -
length: 14
V: TRBV12-3/TRBV12-4
J: TRBJ1-2

CDR3: CATRLGQPNTGELFF
DNA: TGTGCCACCAGGTTAGGCCAGCCGAACACCGGGGAGCTGTTTTTT
size: many
D: -
length: 15
V: TRBV15
J: TRBJ2-2

CDR3: CASSDQGNYGYTF
DNA: TGTGCCAGCAGCGACCAGGGGAACTATGGCTACACCTTC
size: many
D: -
length: 13
V: TRBV12-3/TRBV12-4
J: TRBJ1-2

CDR3: CASSELAGGSRNEQFF
DNA: TGTGCCAGCAGCGAACTCGCGGGGGGGTCACGTAATGAGCAGTTCTTC
size: few
D: TRBD2
length: 16
V: TRBV7-8
J: TRBJ2-1

CDR3: CASSHPSGGRHTEAFF
DNA: TGCGCCAGCAGTCATCCCAGCGGGGGGCGGCACACTGAAGCTTTCTTT
size: many
D: -
length: 16
V: TRBV5-1
J: TRBJ1-1

CDR3: CASSYSGANVLTF
DNA: TGTGCCAGCAGCTACTCTGGGGCCAACGTCCTGACTTTC
size: many
D: -
length: 13
V: TRBV13
J: TRBJ2-6

CDR3: CSARVSSGTNEQYF
DNA: TGCAGTGCTAGAGTATCTAGCGGGACAAACGAGCAGTACTTC
size: many
D: TRBD2
length: 14
V: TRBV20-1
J: TRBJ2-7

CDR3: CASSHTGALSSYEQYF
DNA: TGTGCCAGCAGTCATACAGGGGCTCTGTCCTCCTACGAGCAGTACTTC
size: many
D: TRBD1
length: 16
V: TRBV6-1
J: TRBJ2-7

CDR3: CATSPDGGVRADTQYF
DNA: TGTGCCACCTCCCCCGACGGGGGGGTGCGCGCAGATACGCAGTATTTT
size: few
D: TRBD2
length: 16
V: TRBV3-1
J: TRBJ2-3

CDR3: CANSPPGRETEAFF
DNA: TGTGCCAACAGCCCGCCGGGCAGAGAGACTGAAGCTTTCTTT
size: many
D: -
length: 14
V: TRBV28
J: TRBJ1-1

CDR3: CASKSRGQLRGTEAFF
DNA: TGTGCCAGCAAATCCCGAGGACAGCTAAGAGGGACTGAAGCTTTCTTT
size: few
D: -
length: 16
V: TRBV6-2/TRBV6-3
J: TRBJ1-1

CDR3: CSVGAGGPMNEQFF
DNA: TGCAGCGTTGGAGCGGGAGGGCCGATGAATGAGCAGTTCTTC
size: -
D: TRBD2
length: 14
V: TRBV29-1
J: TRBJ2-1

CDR3: CASSLSTRQGYQETQYF
DNA: TGTGCCAGCAGCTTATCTACTCGACAGGGGTACCAAGAGACCCAGTACTTC
size: many
D: TRBD1
length: 17
V: TRBV7-3
J: TRBJ2-5

CDR3: CASSQGDAWGNEQFF
DNA: TGTGCCAGCAGTCAGGGCGATGCCTGGGGGAATGAGCAGTTCTTC
size: many
D: -
length: 15
V: TRBV12-3/TRBV12-4
J: TRBJ2-1

CDR3: CASTYARGADTQYF
DNA: TGTGCCAGCACCTATGCCCGGGGTGCGGATACGCAGTATTTT
size: few
D: -
length: 14
V: TRBV12-3/TRBV12-4
J: TRBJ2-3

CDR3: CSARDSTGEETQYF
DNA: TGCAGTGCTAGAGATAGTACAGGGGAGGAGACCCAGTACTTC
size: many
D: TRBD1
length: 14
V: TRBV20-1
J: TRBJ2-5

CDR3: CASSGHGQTINYGYTF
DNA: TGTGCCAGCAGCGGACATGGGCAGACGATTAACTATGGCTACACCTTC
size: -
D: -
length: 16
V: TRBV5-5
J: TRBJ1-2

CDR3: CASPEGSPYEQYF
DNA: TGTGCCAGCCCAGAGGGGTCCCCCTACGAGCAGTACTTC
size: many
D: -
length: 13
V: TRBV5-8
J: TRBJ2-7